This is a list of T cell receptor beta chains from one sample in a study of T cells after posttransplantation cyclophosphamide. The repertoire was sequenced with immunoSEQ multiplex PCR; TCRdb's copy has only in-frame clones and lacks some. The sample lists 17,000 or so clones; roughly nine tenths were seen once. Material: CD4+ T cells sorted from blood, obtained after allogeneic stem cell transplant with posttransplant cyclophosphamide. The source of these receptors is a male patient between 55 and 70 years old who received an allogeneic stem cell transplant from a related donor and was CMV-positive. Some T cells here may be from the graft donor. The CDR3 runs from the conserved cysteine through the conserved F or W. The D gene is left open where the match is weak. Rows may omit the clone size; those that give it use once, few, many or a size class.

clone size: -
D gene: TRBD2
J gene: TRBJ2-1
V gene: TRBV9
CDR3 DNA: TGTGCCAGCAGCGTAGCTTTCCCTAGCGGGGCAGACTATGAGCAGTTCTTC
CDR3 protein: CASSVAFPSGADYEQFF

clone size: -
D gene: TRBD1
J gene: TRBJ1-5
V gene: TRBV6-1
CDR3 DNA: TGTGCCAGCAGTATACAGGGGGCAGCTCAGCCCCAGCATTTT
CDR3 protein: CASSIQGAAQPQHF

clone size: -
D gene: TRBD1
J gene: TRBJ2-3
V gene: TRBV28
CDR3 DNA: TGTGCCAGCAGTTTTAGGGACAGGGTTTCAAATACGCAGTATTTT
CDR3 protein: CASSFRDRVSNTQYF

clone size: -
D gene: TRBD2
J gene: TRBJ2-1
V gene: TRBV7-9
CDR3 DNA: TGTGCCAGCAGCCCCCCCCCGCGGGGGGATAAGAGCTCCTACAATGAGCAGTTCTTC
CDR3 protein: CASSPPPRGDKSSYNEQFF

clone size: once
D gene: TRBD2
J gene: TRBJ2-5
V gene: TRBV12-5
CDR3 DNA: TGTGCTAGTGGTTTGAGTGGTGGGACTTTGGGACCTGGACTAGCGGGTCCTCGAGAGACCCAGTACTTC
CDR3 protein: CASGLSGGTLGPGLAGPRETQYF

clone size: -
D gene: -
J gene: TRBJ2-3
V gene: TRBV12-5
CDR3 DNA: TGTGCTAGTGGTGCCGGGGTGCGGAGCACAGATACGCAGTATTTT
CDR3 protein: CASGAGVRSTDTQYF

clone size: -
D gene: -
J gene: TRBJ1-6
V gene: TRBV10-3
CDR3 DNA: TGTGCCATCACCAACGGAGGAGATAATTCACCCCTCCACTTT
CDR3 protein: CAITNGGDNSPLHF

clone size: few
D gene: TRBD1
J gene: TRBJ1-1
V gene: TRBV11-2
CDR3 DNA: TGTGCCAGCAGCTTAGGAAGGGACAGGGGGAACACTGAAGCTTTCTTT
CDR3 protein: CASSLGRDRGNTEAFF

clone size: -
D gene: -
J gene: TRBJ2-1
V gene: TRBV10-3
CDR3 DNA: TGTGCCTCTAAAGAACTAACGATCCACAATGAGCAGTTCTTC
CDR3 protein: CASKELTIHNEQFF

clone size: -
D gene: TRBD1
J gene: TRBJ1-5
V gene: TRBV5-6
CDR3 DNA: TGTGCCAGCAGCCGGACAGGGAATAGCAATCAGCCCCAGCATTTT
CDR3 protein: CASSRTGNSNQPQHF

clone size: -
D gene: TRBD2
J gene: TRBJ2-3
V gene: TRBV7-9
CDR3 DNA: TGTGCCAGCAGTCTCAGCGGGGGGGCGGAAGATACGCAGTATTTT
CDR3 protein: CASSLSGGAEDTQYF

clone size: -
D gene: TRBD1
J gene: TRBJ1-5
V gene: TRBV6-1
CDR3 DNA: TGTGCCAGCATATATACAGGGGGCACCAATCAGCCCCAGCATTTT
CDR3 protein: CASIYTGGTNQPQHF

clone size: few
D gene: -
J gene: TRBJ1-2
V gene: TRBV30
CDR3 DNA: TGTGCCTGGGCTCCCCGGTTGAGGGGCTACACCTTC
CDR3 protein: CAWAPRLRGYTF